This section outlines one T cell receptor beta chain sequence together with its context. Its cognate antigen is unknown. Sequencing used immunoSEQ multiplex PCR; TCRdb keeps in-frame clones, though not all of them. The sample contains some 1.1 million clones, 60% to 85% of which appear only once. This entry is derived from a study of shared clonotypes between healthy human individuals. Study-wide results and limits: Compared with clonotypes that all four donors shared, non-shared clonotypes had lower generation probabilities.

This clonotype was sampled from a man aged 18 to 30 in good health. Some clones in this sample may be carry-over from other donors' samples. The sample comprised memory CD4+ T cells from PBMCs. Subset noted: CD45RA-negative fraction.

CDR3 loop: CASSLTGGVGGTQYF. The CDR3 region has the DNA TGTGCCAGCAGCTTAACAGGGGGCGTGGGGGGGACCCAGTACTTC. V is TRBV5-4 and J is TRBJ2-5; 9 positions match TRBD1. V dropped 2 bases and J dropped 7; count of bases not matched to a gene: 9. This CDR3 is built from 15 residues. Germline V lookup: CDR1 SGHNT, CDR2 YYREEE (reference sequence).